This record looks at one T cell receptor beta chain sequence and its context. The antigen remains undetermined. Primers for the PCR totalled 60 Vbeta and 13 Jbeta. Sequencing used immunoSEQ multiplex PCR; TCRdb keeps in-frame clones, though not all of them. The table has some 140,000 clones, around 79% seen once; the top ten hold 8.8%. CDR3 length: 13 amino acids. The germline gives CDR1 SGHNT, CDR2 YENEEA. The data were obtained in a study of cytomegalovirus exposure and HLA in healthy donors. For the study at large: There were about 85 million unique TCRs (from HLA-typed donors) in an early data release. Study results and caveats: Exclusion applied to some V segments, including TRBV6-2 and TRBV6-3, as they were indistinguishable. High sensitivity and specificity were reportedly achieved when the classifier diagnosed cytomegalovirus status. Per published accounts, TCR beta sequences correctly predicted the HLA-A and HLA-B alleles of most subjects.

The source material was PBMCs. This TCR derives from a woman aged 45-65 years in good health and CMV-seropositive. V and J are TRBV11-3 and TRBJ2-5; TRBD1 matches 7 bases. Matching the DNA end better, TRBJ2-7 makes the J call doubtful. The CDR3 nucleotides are TGTGCCAGCAGCCGGGACAGCTCCTACGAGCAGTACTTC. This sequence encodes CASSRDSSYEQYF.